These 13 T cell receptor beta chains came from one sample sequenced in a study of CD8 T cells in ankylosing spondylitis. General study findings and limits: Seemingly characteristic of ankylosing spondylitis blood was a TCR beta motif consisting of eight highly homologous variants.

TCRdb itself ran the 5' RACE reads through MiXCR, one entry per CDR3 protein. The profile shows a few hundred thousand distinct CDR3 sequences, approximately 17% of them singletons. Their antigens remain unidentified. Sequenced input: blood, either unsorted or a sorted T cell fraction (not recorded which). These receptor sequences come from a male donor with ankylosing spondylitis.

This sequence joins TRBV6-1 and TRBJ2-7; D is ambiguous. The germline V and J ends were trimmed by 3 bases and 3 bases, with 9 bases remaining between them. CDR1 MNHNS and CDR2 SASEGT come from the germline V gene. CDR3 length: 13 amino acids. CDR3 amino acids: CASSDRMNYEQYF. The CDR3 region has the DNA TGTGCCAGCAGTGACAGGATGAACTACGAGCAGTACTTC.

V gene TRBV5-1 combines with J gene TRBJ2-2; 8 bases are shared with TRBD2. Germline loops: CDR1 SGHRS, CDR2 YFSETQ. Losses at the gene ends were 2 bases for V and 6 bases for J; bases not matched to a gene: 18. The CDR3 has 19 residues. Written as DNA, the CDR3 is TGCGCCAGCAGCTTAAAGACCGCGGGGGGCGCCAATAGTGCCGGGGAGCTGTTTTTT. Its translation is CASSLKTAGGANSAGELFF.

V usage is TRBV18 and J usage is TRBJ1-2, with D unclear. The CDR3 sequence is 14 residues long. Looked up from germline, CDR1 is KGHSH and CDR2 is LQKENI. Trimming shortened V by 10 bases and J by 0 bases, and 15 bases separated the two germline ends. The CDR3 region has the DNA TGTGCCACCTCGAGGGAGGTCGCTAACTATGGCTACACCTTC. It translates to CATSREVANYGYTF.

The rearrangement links TRBV20-1 to TRBJ2-1, with TRBD2 matching over 8 bases. Germline trimming cut 8 bases from V and 8 bases from J; bases unmatched to any gene: 2. The CDR3 has 10 residues. CDR1 DFQATT and CDR2 SNEGSKA come from the germline V gene (reference sequence). This CDR3 is CSLAGYEQFF. In nucleotides, the CDR3 is TGCAGTTTAGCGGGATATGAGCAGTTCTTC.

The chain joins TRBV29-1 to TRBJ1-5, with D unclear. Germline CDR1 and CDR2: SQVTM and ANQGSEA. V lost 5 bases, J lost 4 bases, and 12 bases lay in between. The CDR3 is made up of 13 amino acids. CDR3 residues: CSVSNGRNQPQHF. DNA of the CDR3: TGCAGCGTTTCGAACGGCCGAAATCAGCCCCAGCATTTT.

This chain connects TRBV5-8 to TRBJ2-1; D gene uncertain. Germline CDR1 is SGHTS and CDR2 is YDEGEE. The V gene lost 3 bases and the J gene lost 3 bases, with 7 bases spanning the gap. The CDR3 has 13 residues. The CDR3 nucleotides read TGTGCCAGCAGCTCCCCCTACTACAATGAGCAGTTCTTC. Its translation: CASSSPYYNEQFF.

The chain carries TRBV11-3 and TRBJ2-3; TRBD2 agrees at 8 bases. Unmatched junction bases numbered 9, after V lost 8 bases and J lost 5 bases. Germline V CDR1 and CDR2: SGHNT, YENEEA. The CDR3 runs 14 residues. CDR3 residues: CASGFRGGIDTQYF. For the CDR3, the DNA is TGTGCCAGCGGGTTTCGGGGGGGCATAGATACGCAGTATTTT.

This chain uses TRBV5-1 with TRBJ1-5; possible D gene TRBD1, 5 bases. Germline V gives CDR1 SGHRS, CDR2 YFSETQ. The CDR3 length is 14 residues. V shed 2 bases and J shed 8 bases, with 14 bases lying between them. This chain's CDR3 is CASSFGALGEPQHF. The DNA for the CDR3 is TGCGCCAGCAGCTTTGGGGCGCTTGGAGAGCCCCAGCATTTT.

The chain combines TRBV11-3 with TRBJ1-1; D is ambiguous. The CDR3 length is 15 residues. Looked up from germline, CDR1 is SGHNT and CDR2 is YENEEA. V was cut by 0 bases and J by 1 base, with 9 bases left in between. The CDR3 is CASSLDRPSNTEAFF. DNA for the CDR3: TGTGCCAGCAGCTTAGATCGGCCATCGAACACTGAAGCTTTCTTT.

This clonotype was picked up a small number of times. V is TRBV15 and J is TRBJ2-1; perhaps TRBD1 as D (5 bases). V lost 1 base to trimming and J lost 0 bases, with 13 bases between them. This CDR3 is 17 amino acids long. Germline V lookup: CDR1 LNHNV, CDR2 YYDKDF (reference sequence). CDR3 DNA: TGTGCCACCAGCAGAGGCCAAGGTGACAGCTCCTACAATGAGCAGTTCTTC. It codes for CATSRGQGDSSYNEQFF.

This clonotype was detected only a few times. V gene TRBV5-1 combines with J gene TRBJ1-6, with no clear D. Trimming cost V 4 bases and J 7 bases, with 12 bases left between them. The germline V gene has CDR1 SGHRS and CDR2 YFSETQ. CDR3 length equals 14 residues. The CDR3 loop is CASSKELDNSPLHF. The CDR3, as DNA: TGCGCCAGCAGCAAAGAACTCGACAATTCACCCCTCCACTTT.

This clonotype was seen more than once but under ten times. The chain combines TRBV25-1 with TRBJ2-1; 7 bases line up with TRBD1. V gave up 4 bases and J gave up 7 bases; unmatched junction bases: 10. Germline values: CDR1 MGHDK, CDR2 SYGVNS. This CDR3 is 15 amino acids long. The CDR3, as DNA: TGTGCCAGCAGTGGACAGGGTGGAGTGAAGAATGAGCAGTTCTTC. It specifies CASSGQGGVKNEQFF. Full variable domain (missing parts from reference TRBV25-1 and TRBJ2-1): EADIYQTPRYLVIGTGKKITLECSQTMGHDKMYWYQQDPGMELHLIHYSYGVNSTEKGDLSSESTVSRIRTEHFPLTLESARPSHTSQYLCASSGQGGVKNEQFFGPGTRLTVL.

This clonotype was found a few times. The chain has TRBV14 and TRBJ2-3, with a possible D match to TRBD1 (5 bases). Germline values: CDR1 SGHDN, CDR2 FVKESK. This CDR3 has 15 amino acids. The germline V and J ends were trimmed by 5 bases and 0 bases, with 12 bases remaining between them. This CDR3 is CASSAWTKSTDTQYF. The CDR3, as DNA: TGTGCCAGCAGCGCTTGGACAAAGAGCACAGATACGCAGTATTTT.